This is a list of T cell receptor beta chains from one sample in a study of T cell responses to AZD1222 COVID-19 vaccine. Repertoires were generated with immunoSEQ multiplex PCR, while TCRdb's copy carries only in-frame clones and drops some. Among some 170,000 clones listed, more than 80% were seen once. This sample comprised peripheral blood, obtained 28 days after the second dose of the MenACWY control vaccine. The receptors were sampled from an adult who received the MenACWY meningococcal vaccine as a control. CDR3s include the opening cysteine and the closing phenylalanine or tryptophan. Each record gives: D gene, clone size, V gene, J gene, CDR3 protein, CDR3 DNA. A D gene is named only where the DNA matches it firmly. Clone size is not always given. Where it is, it says once, few, many or a class for expanded clones.

D gene: TRBD1; clone size: .; V gene: TRBV18; J gene: TRBJ1-5; CDR3 protein: CASSRGQGNQPQHF; CDR3 DNA: TGTGCCAGCTCACGGGGACAGGGCAATCAGCCCCAGCATTTT
D gene: .; clone size: once; V gene: TRBV30; J gene: TRBJ1-2; CDR3 protein: CAWSVHGLDGYTF; CDR3 DNA: TGTGCCTGGAGTGTACACGGTCTTGATGGCTACACCTTC
D gene: .; clone size: .; V gene: TRBV4-1; J gene: TRBJ1-5; CDR3 protein: CASSQDPGTPYQPQHF; CDR3 DNA: TGCGCCAGCAGCCAAGATCCCGGGACCCCCTATCAGCCCCAGCATTTT
D gene: .; clone size: .; V gene: TRBV29-1; J gene: TRBJ1-6; CDR3 protein: CSVTLDYNSPLHF; CDR3 DNA: TGCAGCGTTACCCTGGACTATAATTCACCCCTCCACTTT
D gene: .; clone size: .; V gene: TRBV30; J gene: TRBJ2-3; CDR3 protein: CAWSVGGKGTDTQYF; CDR3 DNA: TGTGCCTGGAGTGTAGGGGGGAAAGGCACAGATACGCAGTATTTT
D gene: .; clone size: .; V gene: TRBV5-6; J gene: TRBJ2-1; CDR3 protein: CASSLTTVPAWNEQFF; CDR3 DNA: TGTGCCAGCAGCCTAACAACTGTTCCCGCCTGGAATGAGCAGTTCTTC
D gene: .; clone size: .; V gene: TRBV28; J gene: TRBJ2-7; CDR3 protein: CASSGYYEQYF; CDR3 DNA: TGTGCCAGCAGTGGCTACTACGAGCAGTACTTC
D gene: .; clone size: .; V gene: TRBV29-1; J gene: TRBJ1-2; CDR3 protein: CSVEASGGIYGYTF; CDR3 DNA: TGCAGCGTTGAGGCCTCGGGGGGCATCTATGGCTACACCTTC
D gene: .; clone size: .; V gene: TRBV14; J gene: TRBJ2-2; CDR3 protein: CASSQYNLGELFF; CDR3 DNA: TGTGCCAGCAGCCAATATAACTTGGGGGAGCTGTTTTTT
D gene: TRBD2; clone size: .; V gene: TRBV2; J gene: TRBJ2-4; CDR3 protein: CASSLPLASGAAPLAKNIQYF; CDR3 DNA: TGTGCCAGCAGTCTCCCTCTGGCTAGCGGGGCAGCCCCTCTAGCCAAAAACATTCAGTACTTC
D gene: .; clone size: .; V gene: TRBV5-1; J gene: TRBJ2-5; CDR3 protein: CASSLPFAIQETQYF; CDR3 DNA: TGCGCCAGCAGCTTGCCCTTTGCTATCCAAGAGACCCAGTACTTC
D gene: TRBD1; clone size: .; V gene: TRBV6-1; J gene: TRBJ1-2; CDR3 protein: CASSEKGTGAGYTF; CDR3 DNA: TGTGCCAGCAGTGAAAAGGGTACAGGGGCAGGCTACACCTTC
D gene: .; clone size: .; V gene: TRBV18; J gene: TRBJ2-6; CDR3 protein: CASSPRQPPSGANVLTF; CDR3 DNA: TGTGCCAGCTCACCGCGACAGCCTCCCTCTGGGGCCAACGTCCTGACTTTC
D gene: .; clone size: .; V gene: TRBV6-2/TRBV6-3; J gene: TRBJ2-7; CDR3 protein: CASSYGQIVYEQYF; CDR3 DNA: TGTGCCAGCAGTTACGGACAGATAGTCTACGAGCAGTACTTC
D gene: .; clone size: .; V gene: TRBV28; J gene: TRBJ2-7; CDR3 protein: CASSSGTESSYEQYF; CDR3 DNA: TGTGCCAGCAGTTCCGGGACGGAGAGCTCCTACGAGCAGTACTTC
D gene: TRBD2; clone size: .; V gene: TRBV5-1; J gene: TRBJ2-7; CDR3 protein: CASSFSGRNEQYF; CDR3 DNA: TGCGCCAGCAGCTTCAGCGGGAGGAACGAGCAGTACTTC
D gene: TRBD1; clone size: .; V gene: TRBV6-2/TRBV6-3; J gene: TRBJ1-2; CDR3 protein: CASSSGQLDGYTF; CDR3 DNA: TGTGCCAGCAGCTCGGGACAGTTAGATGGCTACACCTTC
D gene: .; clone size: .; V gene: TRBV7-2; J gene: TRBJ1-5; CDR3 protein: CASSSPGGAHQPQHF; CDR3 DNA: TGTGCCAGCAGTTCCCCCGGGGGGGCGCATCAGCCCCAGCATTTT
D gene: .; clone size: .; V gene: TRBV6-5; J gene: TRBJ1-2; CDR3 protein: CASWNPQGGVYGYTF; CDR3 DNA: TGTGCCAGCTGGAATCCGCAGGGTGGGGTCTATGGCTACACCTTC
D gene: .; clone size: .; V gene: TRBV5-1; J gene: TRBJ2-7; CDR3 protein: CASSLGTPKGAYEQYF; CDR3 DNA: TGCGCCAGCAGCTTGGGGACTCCCAAGGGGGCCTACGAGCAGTACTTC
D gene: .; clone size: .; V gene: TRBV6-5; J gene: TRBJ2-1; CDR3 protein: CASTWTRASYNEQFF; CDR3 DNA: TGTGCCAGCACTTGGACGAGGGCTTCCTACAATGAGCAGTTCTTC
D gene: TRBD2; clone size: .; V gene: TRBV9; J gene: TRBJ2-1; CDR3 protein: CASSVDTGGPNEQFF; CDR3 DNA: TGTGCCAGCAGCGTAGATACGGGAGGGCCCAATGAGCAGTTCTTC
D gene: TRBD2; clone size: .; V gene: TRBV18; J gene: TRBJ2-1; CDR3 protein: CASSPSTSGSGHNEQFF; CDR3 DNA: TGTGCCAGCTCACCCTCGACTAGCGGGAGTGGCCACAATGAGCAGTTCTTC
D gene: .; clone size: once; V gene: TRBV11-3; J gene: TRBJ2-2; CDR3 protein: CASSQGTGELFF; CDR3 DNA: TGTGCCAGTTCCCAGGGCACCGGGGAGCTGTTTTTT
D gene: TRBD1; clone size: .; V gene: TRBV19; J gene: TRBJ2-1; CDR3 protein: CASSVGQGIGEQFF; CDR3 DNA: TGTGCCAGTAGTGTGGGACAGGGGATCGGTGAGCAGTTCTTC
D gene: TRBD1; clone size: .; V gene: TRBV3-1/TRBV3-2; J gene: TRBJ1-4; CDR3 protein: CASSSRQGSNEKLFF; CDR3 DNA: TGTGCCAGCAGCTCTAGACAGGGCTCTAATGAAAAACTGTTTTTT
D gene: TRBD1; clone size: .; V gene: TRBV7-9; J gene: TRBJ2-7; CDR3 protein: CASSFTGTVLSEQYF; CDR3 DNA: TGTGCCAGCAGCTTCACCGGGACAGTACTCAGCGAGCAGTACTTC
D gene: .; clone size: .; V gene: TRBV24-1; J gene: TRBJ1-1; CDR3 protein: CATSGGGRTEAFF; CDR3 DNA: TGTGCCACCAGTGGGGGGGGTAGGACTGAAGCTTTCTTT
D gene: .; clone size: .; V gene: TRBV18; J gene: TRBJ1-1; CDR3 protein: CASSQGPEAFF; CDR3 DNA: TGTGCCAGCTCACAGGGGCCTGAAGCTTTCTTT
D gene: TRBD1; clone size: .; V gene: TRBV4-1; J gene: TRBJ2-7; CDR3 protein: CASSQGWTGSYEQYF; CDR3 DNA: TGCGCCAGCAGCCAAGGATGGACAGGGTCGTACGAGCAGTACTTC
D gene: TRBD1; clone size: .; V gene: TRBV19; J gene: TRBJ1-4; CDR3 protein: CASSWDRGEKLFF; CDR3 DNA: TGTGCCAGTAGTTGGGACAGGGGCGAAAAACTGTTTTTT
D gene: .; clone size: .; V gene: TRBV24-1; J gene: TRBJ2-2; CDR3 protein: CATNGGGELFF; CDR3 DNA: TGTGCCACCAACGGGGGCGGGGAGCTGTTTTTT
D gene: TRBD1; clone size: few; V gene: TRBV5-4; J gene: TRBJ2-4; CDR3 protein: CASSQDRERNIQYF; CDR3 DNA: TGTGCCAGCAGTCAAGACAGGGAACGGAACATTCAGTACTTC
D gene: TRBD1; clone size: .; V gene: TRBV12-3/TRBV12-4; J gene: TRBJ1-1; CDR3 protein: CASSLEAGGAFF; CDR3 DNA: TGTGCCAGCAGTTTAGAGGCAGGGGGAGCTTTCTTT
D gene: .; clone size: .; V gene: TRBV7-2; J gene: TRBJ2-7; CDR3 protein: CASSFALGYEQYF; CDR3 DNA: TGTGCCAGCAGCTTTGCACTCGGCTACGAGCAGTACTTC
D gene: .; clone size: .; V gene: TRBV7-2; J gene: TRBJ2-2; CDR3 protein: CASRVQGPAGELFF; CDR3 DNA: TGTGCCAGCAGGGTCCAAGGTCCGGCCGGGGAGCTGTTTTTT
D gene: TRBD1; clone size: .; V gene: TRBV10-1; J gene: TRBJ1-4; CDR3 protein: CASSEGPTGVSEKLFF; CDR3 DNA: TGCGCCAGCAGTGAGGGACCGACAGGGGTGAGCGAAAAACTGTTTTTT
D gene: TRBD2; clone size: .; V gene: TRBV6-2/TRBV6-3; J gene: TRBJ2-3; CDR3 protein: CASSYALAGGTDTQYF; CDR3 DNA: TGTGCCAGCAGTTACGCACTAGCGGGAGGAACAGATACGCAGTATTTT
D gene: .; clone size: .; V gene: TRBV27; J gene: TRBJ2-7; CDR3 protein: CASTSISSGDYEQYF; CDR3 DNA: TGTGCCAGCACCTCGATTTCCAGCGGAGATTACGAGCAGTACTTC
D gene: .; clone size: .; V gene: TRBV10-3; J gene: TRBJ2-2; CDR3 protein: CAISGVGPRDTGELFF; CDR3 DNA: TGTGCCATCAGTGGCGTGGGACCGAGGGACACCGGGGAGCTGTTTTTT
D gene: TRBD1; clone size: .; V gene: TRBV5-4; J gene: TRBJ2-7; CDR3 protein: CASSPLGQGLYEQYF; CDR3 DNA: TGTGCCAGCAGCCCACTAGGACAGGGGTTATACGAGCAGTACTTC
D gene: .; clone size: .; V gene: TRBV4-3; J gene: TRBJ2-2; CDR3 protein: CASSRGYTGELFF; CDR3 DNA: TGCGCCAGCAGTAGGGGATACACCGGGGAGCTGTTTTTT
D gene: .; clone size: .; V gene: TRBV30; J gene: TRBJ1-5; CDR3 protein: CAWSVLRDQPQHF; CDR3 DNA: TGTGCCTGGAGTGTACTTAGGGATCAGCCCCAGCATTTT
D gene: .; clone size: .; V gene: TRBV28; J gene: TRBJ1-2; CDR3 protein: CASSSHWGEGGYTF; CDR3 DNA: TGTGCCAGCAGTTCCCATTGGGGGGAGGGAGGCTACACCTTC
D gene: .; clone size: .; V gene: TRBV3-1/TRBV3-2; J gene: TRBJ2-5; CDR3 protein: CASSHEETQYF; CDR3 DNA: TGTGCCAGCAGCCATGAGGAGACCCAGTACTTC
D gene: .; clone size: once; V gene: TRBV4-3; J gene: TRBJ1-1; CDR3 protein: CASSQGRRGNTEAFF; CDR3 DNA: TGCGCCAGCAGCCAAGGACGTCGGGGAAACACTGAAGCTTTCTTT
D gene: TRBD1; clone size: .; V gene: TRBV28; J gene: TRBJ2-7; CDR3 protein: CASTRPGQGGYEQYF; CDR3 DNA: TGTGCCAGCACCCGACCGGGACAGGGTGGGTACGAGCAGTACTTC
D gene: .; clone size: .; V gene: TRBV5-1; J gene: TRBJ2-2; CDR3 protein: CASSLMGSYTGELFF; CDR3 DNA: TGCGCCAGCAGCTTAATGGGGTCTTACACCGGGGAGCTGTTTTTT
D gene: .; clone size: .; V gene: TRBV6-5; J gene: TRBJ2-2; CDR3 protein: CASSYGGRGTGELFF; CDR3 DNA: TGTGCCAGCAGTTACGGGGGGCGCGGGACCGGGGAGCTGTTTTTT
D gene: TRBD1; clone size: .; V gene: TRBV19; J gene: TRBJ2-6; CDR3 protein: CASSTGDGANVLTF; CDR3 DNA: TGTGCCAGCTCGACAGGGGACGGGGCCAACGTCCTGACTTTC
D gene: .; clone size: .; V gene: TRBV10-3; J gene: TRBJ1-2; CDR3 protein: CAISEPGEAYGYTF; CDR3 DNA: TGTGCCATCAGTGAGCCAGGGGAGGCCTATGGCTACACCTTC
D gene: .; clone size: .; V gene: TRBV5-8; J gene: TRBJ1-1; CDR3 protein: CASSSEVGDTEAFF; CDR3 DNA: TGTGCCAGCAGCTCCGAGGTCGGTGACACTGAAGCTTTCTTT
D gene: TRBD2; clone size: .; V gene: TRBV6-2/TRBV6-3; J gene: TRBJ2-7; CDR3 protein: CASSYLAAPYEQYF; CDR3 DNA: TGTGCCAGCAGTTACCTAGCGGCACCCTACGAGCAGTACTTC
D gene: TRBD1; clone size: .; V gene: TRBV7-2; J gene: TRBJ1-1; CDR3 protein: CASRRDSLMNTEAFF; CDR3 DNA: TGTGCCAGCAGACGGGACAGTCTCATGAACACTGAAGCTTTCTTT
D gene: .; clone size: .; V gene: TRBV5-5; J gene: TRBJ2-3; CDR3 protein: CASSWGATDTQYF; CDR3 DNA: TGTGCCAGCAGCTGGGGAGCCACAGATACGCAGTATTTT
D gene: .; clone size: .; V gene: TRBV27; J gene: TRBJ1-4; CDR3 protein: CASSLTQTGGGEKLFF; CDR3 DNA: TGTGCCAGCAGTCTCACACAGACAGGCGGGGGTGAAAAACTGTTTTTT
D gene: .; clone size: .; V gene: TRBV12-3/TRBV12-4; J gene: TRBJ2-5; CDR3 protein: CASSQLQETQYF; CDR3 DNA: TGTGCCAGCAGTCAGCTACAAGAGACCCAGTACTTC
D gene: .; clone size: .; V gene: TRBV5-5; J gene: TRBJ2-7; CDR3 protein: CASSLHSPLGEQYF; CDR3 DNA: TGTGCCAGCAGCTTGCACTCCCCTTTGGGCGAGCAGTACTTC
D gene: .; clone size: .; V gene: TRBV7-2; J gene: TRBJ2-2; CDR3 protein: CASSPQPSEEVNTGELFF; CDR3 DNA: TGTGCCAGCAGCCCACAACCCTCGGAGGAAGTGAACACCGGGGAGCTGTTTTTT
D gene: .; clone size: .; V gene: TRBV30; J gene: TRBJ1-1; CDR3 protein: CAWGGIVTEAFF; CDR3 DNA: TGTGCCTGGGGCGGAATAGTCACTGAAGCTTTCTTT